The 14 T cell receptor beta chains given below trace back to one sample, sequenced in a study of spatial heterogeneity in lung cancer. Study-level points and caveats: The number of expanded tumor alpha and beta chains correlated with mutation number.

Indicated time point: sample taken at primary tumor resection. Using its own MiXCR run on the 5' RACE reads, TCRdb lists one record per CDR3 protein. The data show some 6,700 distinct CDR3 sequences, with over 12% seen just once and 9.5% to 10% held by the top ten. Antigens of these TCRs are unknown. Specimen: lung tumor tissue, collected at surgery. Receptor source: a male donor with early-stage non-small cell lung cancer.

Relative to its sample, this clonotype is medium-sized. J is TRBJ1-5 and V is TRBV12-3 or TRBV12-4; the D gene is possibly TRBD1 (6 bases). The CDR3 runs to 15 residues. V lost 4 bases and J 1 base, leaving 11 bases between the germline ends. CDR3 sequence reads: CASSSGGPSNQPQHF. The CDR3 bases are TGTGCCAGCAGTTCTGGGGGGCCAAGCAATCAGCCCCAGCATTTT.

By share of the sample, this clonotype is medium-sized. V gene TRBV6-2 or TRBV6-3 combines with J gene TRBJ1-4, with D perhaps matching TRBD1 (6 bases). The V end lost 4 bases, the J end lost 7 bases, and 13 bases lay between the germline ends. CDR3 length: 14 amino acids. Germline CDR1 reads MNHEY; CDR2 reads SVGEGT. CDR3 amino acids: CASSFGQGIEKLFF. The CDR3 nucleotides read TGTGCCAGCAGTTTCGGGCAGGGGATTGAAAAACTGTTTTTT.

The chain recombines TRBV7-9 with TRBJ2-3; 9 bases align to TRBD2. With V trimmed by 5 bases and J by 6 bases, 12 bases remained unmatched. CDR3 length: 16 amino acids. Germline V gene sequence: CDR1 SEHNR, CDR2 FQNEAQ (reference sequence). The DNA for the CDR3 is TGTGCCAGCAGCCCCCTAGGGACTAGCAGAGGGGATACGCAGTATTTT. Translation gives CASSPLGTSRGDTQYF.

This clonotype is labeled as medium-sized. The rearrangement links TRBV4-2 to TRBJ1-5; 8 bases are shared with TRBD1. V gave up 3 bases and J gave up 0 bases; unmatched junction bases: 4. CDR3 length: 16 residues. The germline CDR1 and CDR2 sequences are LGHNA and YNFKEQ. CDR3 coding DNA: TGTGCCAGCAGCCACTCGACAGGGGATAGCAATCAGCCCCAGCATTTT. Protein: CASSHSTGDSNQPQHF.

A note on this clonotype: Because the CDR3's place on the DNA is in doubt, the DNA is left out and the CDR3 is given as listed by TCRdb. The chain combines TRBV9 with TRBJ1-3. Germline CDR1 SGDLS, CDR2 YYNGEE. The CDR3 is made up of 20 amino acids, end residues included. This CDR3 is CASSFYICSAPQGGGNTIYF.

CDR3 bases: TGCAGTGCTGCTAGGGACCTCTCTGGAAACACCATATATTTT. Translating it yields CSAARDLSGNTIYF. The rearrangement uses TRBV20-1 and TRBJ1-3, with a tentative D call TRBD1 (5 bases). The CDR3 length is 14 residues. Per the germline V gene, CDR1 is DFQATT and CDR2 is SNEGSKA (reference sequence). V was clipped by 5 bases and J by 0 bases, with 11 bases between them.

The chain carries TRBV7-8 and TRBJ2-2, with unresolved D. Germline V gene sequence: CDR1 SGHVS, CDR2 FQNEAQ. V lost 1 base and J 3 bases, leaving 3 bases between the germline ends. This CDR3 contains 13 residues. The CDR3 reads CASSLGYTGELFF. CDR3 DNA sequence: TGTGCCAGCAGCTTAGGGTACACCGGGGAGCTGTTTTTT. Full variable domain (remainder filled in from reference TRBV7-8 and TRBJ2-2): GAGVSQSPRYKVAKRGQDVALRCDPISGHVSLFWYQQALGQGPEFLTYFQNEAQLDKSGLPSDRFFAERPEGSVSTLKIQRTQQEDSAVYLCASSLGYTGELFFGEGSRLTVL.

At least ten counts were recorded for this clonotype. For the CDR3, the DNA is TGTGCCATCAGTGAGTCCCCATTAGAGACTGAAGCTTTCTTT. This translates into CAISESPLETEAFF. The rearrangement links TRBV10-3 to TRBJ1-1, with no clear D. CDR1 ENHRY and CDR2 SYGVKD come from the germline V gene. CDR3 length: 14 amino acids. Trimming took off 0 bases at V and 5 bases at J, with 10 bases between the two ends.

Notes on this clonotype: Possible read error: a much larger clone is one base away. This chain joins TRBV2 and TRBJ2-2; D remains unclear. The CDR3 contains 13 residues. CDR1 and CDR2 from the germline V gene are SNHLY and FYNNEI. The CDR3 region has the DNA TGTGTCAGCAACTGGGCTCCAACCGGGGAGCTGTTTTTT. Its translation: CVSNWAPTGELFF.

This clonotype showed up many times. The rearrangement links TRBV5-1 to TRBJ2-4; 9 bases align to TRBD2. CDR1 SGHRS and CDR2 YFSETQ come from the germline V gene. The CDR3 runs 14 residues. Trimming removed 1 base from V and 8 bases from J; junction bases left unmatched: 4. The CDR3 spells CASSLSGRKYIQYF. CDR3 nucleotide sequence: TGCGCCAGCAGCTTGAGCGGGAGGAAGTACATTCAGTACTTC.

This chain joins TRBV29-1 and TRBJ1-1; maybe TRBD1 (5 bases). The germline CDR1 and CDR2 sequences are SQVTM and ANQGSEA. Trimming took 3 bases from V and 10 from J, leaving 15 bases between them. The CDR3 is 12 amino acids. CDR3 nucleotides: TGCAGCGTTGAGGGGGTTACAAGAGGAGCTTTCTTT. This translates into CSVEGVTRGAFF.

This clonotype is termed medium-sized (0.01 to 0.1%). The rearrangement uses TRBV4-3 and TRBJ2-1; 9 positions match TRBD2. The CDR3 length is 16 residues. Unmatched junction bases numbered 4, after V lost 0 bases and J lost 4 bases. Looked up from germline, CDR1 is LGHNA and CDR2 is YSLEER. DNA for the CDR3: TGCGCCAGCAGCCAAGATTTAAGCGGGGGGTACAATGAGCAGTTCTTC. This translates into CASSQDLSGGYNEQFF.

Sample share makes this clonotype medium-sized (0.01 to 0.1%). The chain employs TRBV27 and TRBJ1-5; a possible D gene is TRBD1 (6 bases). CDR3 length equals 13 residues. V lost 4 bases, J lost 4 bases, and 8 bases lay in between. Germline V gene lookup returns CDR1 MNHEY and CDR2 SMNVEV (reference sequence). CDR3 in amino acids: CASSYRENQPQHF. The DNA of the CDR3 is TGTGCCAGCAGTTACAGGGAAAATCAGCCCCAGCATTTT.

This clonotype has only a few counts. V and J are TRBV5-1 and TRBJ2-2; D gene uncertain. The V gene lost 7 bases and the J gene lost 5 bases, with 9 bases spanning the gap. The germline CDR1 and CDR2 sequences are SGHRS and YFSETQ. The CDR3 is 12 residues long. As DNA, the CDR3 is TGCGCCAGCCGGGTTGAGACCGGGGAGCTGTTTTTT. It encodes CASRVETGELFF.